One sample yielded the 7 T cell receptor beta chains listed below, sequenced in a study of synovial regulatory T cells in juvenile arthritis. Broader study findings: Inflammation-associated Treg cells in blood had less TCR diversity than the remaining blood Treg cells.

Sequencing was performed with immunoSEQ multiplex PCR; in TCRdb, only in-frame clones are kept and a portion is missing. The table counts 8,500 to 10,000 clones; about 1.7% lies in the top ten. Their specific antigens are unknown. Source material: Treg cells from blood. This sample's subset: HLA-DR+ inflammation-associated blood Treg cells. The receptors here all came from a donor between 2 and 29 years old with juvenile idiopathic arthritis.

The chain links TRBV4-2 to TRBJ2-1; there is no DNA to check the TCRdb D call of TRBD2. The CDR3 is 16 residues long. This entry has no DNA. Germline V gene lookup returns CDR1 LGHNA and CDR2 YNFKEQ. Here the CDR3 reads CASSQDSGGAYNEQFF.

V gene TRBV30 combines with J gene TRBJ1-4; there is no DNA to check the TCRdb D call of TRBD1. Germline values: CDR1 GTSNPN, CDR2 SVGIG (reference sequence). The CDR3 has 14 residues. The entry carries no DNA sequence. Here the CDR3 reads CAWSFAGTGEKLFF.

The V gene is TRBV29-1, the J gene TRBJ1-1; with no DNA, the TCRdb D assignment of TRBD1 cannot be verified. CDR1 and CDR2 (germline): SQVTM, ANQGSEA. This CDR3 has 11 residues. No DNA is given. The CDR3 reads CSVDDSVEAFF.

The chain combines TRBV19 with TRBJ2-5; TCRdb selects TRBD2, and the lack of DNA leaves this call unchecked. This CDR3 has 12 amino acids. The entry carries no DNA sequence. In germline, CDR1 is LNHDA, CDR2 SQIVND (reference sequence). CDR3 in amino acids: CASGGRGETQYF.

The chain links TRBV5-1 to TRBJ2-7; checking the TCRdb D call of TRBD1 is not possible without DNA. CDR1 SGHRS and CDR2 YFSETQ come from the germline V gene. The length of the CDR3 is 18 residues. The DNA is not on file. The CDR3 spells CASSLAGLRQGGSYEQYF.

The CDR3 sequence: CASSYSGQLYYEQYF. The rearrangement joins TRBV6-5 to TRBJ2-7; TCRdb gives TRBD1 as the D gene, but with no DNA this cannot be confirmed. CDR3 size: 15 residues. The coding DNA is unavailable. Germline values: CDR1 MNHEY, CDR2 SVGAGI.

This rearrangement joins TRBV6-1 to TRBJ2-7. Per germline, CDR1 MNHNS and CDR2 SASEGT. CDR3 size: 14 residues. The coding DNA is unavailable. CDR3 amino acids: CASSGLHLSYEQYF.